This is a list of T cell receptor beta chains from one sample in a study of blood T cell repertoires in COVID-19. The repertoire was sequenced with immunoSEQ multiplex PCR; TCRdb's copy has only in-frame clones and lacks some. This sample has about 120,000 clones, with around 80% found just once. The sequenced material came from peripheral blood. The origin of the receptors is a man aged 50 to 60 with acute or convalescent COVID-19. The CDR3 runs from the conserved cysteine through the conserved F or W. D genes are given only for firm matches. Only part of the rows carry a size: once, few, many, or a class if the clone is expanded.

d_gene: .; abundance: .; j_gene: TRBJ2-2; v_gene: TRBV28; CDR3aa: CASSLGSPTGELFF; CDR3nt: TGTGCCAGCAGTTTGGGTAGCCCTACCGGGGAGCTGTTTTTT
d_gene: TRBD1; abundance: .; j_gene: TRBJ2-7; v_gene: TRBV6-6; CDR3aa: CASTGTGVSYEQYF; CDR3nt: TGTGCCAGCACCGGGACAGGGGTTTCCTACGAGCAGTACTTC
d_gene: .; abundance: few; j_gene: TRBJ1-4; v_gene: TRBV4-2; CDR3aa: CASSQETGYNEKLFF; CDR3nt: TGTGCCAGCAGCCAAGAAACAGGGTATAATGAAAAACTGTTTTTT
d_gene: TRBD1; abundance: .; j_gene: TRBJ1-3; v_gene: TRBV2; CDR3aa: CASSPGTGGGNTIYF; CDR3nt: TGTGCCAGCAGCCCCGGGACAGGGGGCGGAAACACCATATATTTT
d_gene: .; abundance: .; j_gene: TRBJ2-3; v_gene: TRBV9; CDR3aa: CASSVGTRGPVGTQYF; CDR3nt: TGTGCCAGCAGCGTAGGAACCAGGGGTCCGGTCGGTACGCAGTATTTT
d_gene: TRBD2; abundance: .; j_gene: TRBJ2-2; v_gene: TRBV6-5; CDR3aa: CASRIAGDLTGELFF; CDR3nt: TGTGCCAGCAGAATAGCGGGGGATCTCACCGGGGAGCTGTTTTTT
d_gene: .; abundance: .; j_gene: TRBJ1-6; v_gene: TRBV7-9; CDR3aa: CASSDLDSSPLHF; CDR3nt: TGTGCCAGCAGCGACTTGGACAGTTCACCCCTCCACTTT
d_gene: TRBD2; abundance: .; j_gene: TRBJ2-3; v_gene: TRBV6-2/TRBV6-3; CDR3aa: CASSYRTSGSADTQYF; CDR3nt: TGTGCCAGCAGTTACCGGACTAGCGGGAGCGCAGATACGCAGTATTTT
d_gene: .; abundance: .; j_gene: TRBJ2-2; v_gene: TRBV30; CDR3aa: CAWSVRGLTGELFF; CDR3nt: TGTGCCTGGAGTGTACGAGGTTTGACCGGGGAGCTGTTTTTT
d_gene: TRBD1; abundance: .; j_gene: TRBJ1-5; v_gene: TRBV7-8; CDR3aa: CASSKDRGIQPQHF; CDR3nt: TGTGCCAGCAGCAAAGACAGGGGGATTCAGCCCCAGCATTTT
d_gene: .; abundance: .; j_gene: TRBJ1-5; v_gene: TRBV15; CDR3aa: CATKRQGSLNQPQHF; CDR3nt: TGTGCCACCAAGCGGCAGGGGAGTCTCAATCAGCCCCAGCATTTT
d_gene: .; abundance: .; j_gene: TRBJ2-3; v_gene: TRBV5-1; CDR3aa: CASSPRGRGSTDTQYF; CDR3nt: TGCGCCAGCAGCCCCAGGGGGCGGGGGAGCACAGATACGCAGTATTTT
d_gene: TRBD2; abundance: few; j_gene: TRBJ2-2; v_gene: TRBV19; CDR3aa: CASSIERGANTGELFF; CDR3nt: TGTGCCAGTAGTATAGAGCGGGGGGCAAACACCGGGGAGCTGTTTTTT
d_gene: .; abundance: .; j_gene: TRBJ1-1; v_gene: TRBV27; CDR3aa: CASSFRGGTEAFF; CDR3nt: TGTGCCAGCAGTTTCAGGGGAGGGACTGAAGCTTTCTTT
d_gene: .; abundance: .; j_gene: TRBJ1-2; v_gene: TRBV6-5; CDR3aa: CASSYDPEANYGYTF; CDR3nt: TGTGCCAGCAGTTACGATCCAGAAGCTAACTATGGCTACACCTTC
d_gene: TRBD1; abundance: .; j_gene: TRBJ2-7; v_gene: TRBV28; CDR3aa: CASTSTGTGSYEQYF; CDR3nt: TGTGCCAGCACTTCAACCGGGACAGGGTCCTACGAGCAGTACTTC
d_gene: TRBD2; abundance: .; j_gene: TRBJ2-3; v_gene: TRBV7-2; CDR3aa: CASSDLAGGNTQYF; CDR3nt: TGTGCCAGCAGCGATCTAGCGGGGGGGAATACGCAGTATTTT
d_gene: TRBD2; abundance: .; j_gene: TRBJ2-2; v_gene: TRBV7-2; CDR3aa: CASSFPTGLGTGELFF; CDR3nt: TGTGCCAGCAGCTTCCCCACCGGACTAGGGACCGGGGAGCTGTTTTTT
d_gene: .; abundance: .; j_gene: TRBJ2-1; v_gene: TRBV21-1; CDR3aa: CASSTRLASSYNEQFF; CDR3nt: TGTGCCAGCAGCACGAGACTAGCGAGCTCCTACAATGAGCAGTTCTTC
d_gene: .; abundance: .; j_gene: TRBJ1-6; v_gene: TRBV7-9; CDR3aa: CASSQPQGSRRSPLHF; CDR3nt: TGTGCCAGCAGCCAGCCCCAGGGTTCGCGGCGCTCACCCCTCCACTTT
d_gene: TRBD2; abundance: .; j_gene: TRBJ2-3; v_gene: TRBV24-1; CDR3aa: CATSDQGLAGGSDTQYF; CDR3nt: TGTGCCACCAGTGATCAAGGACTAGCGGGAGGATCAGATACGCAGTATTTT
d_gene: .; abundance: .; j_gene: TRBJ1-2; v_gene: TRBV6-5; CDR3aa: CASRTGGGMRGYTF; CDR3nt: TGTGCCAGCCGTACAGGTGGGGGGATGCGCGGCTACACCTTC
d_gene: .; abundance: .; j_gene: TRBJ1-4; v_gene: TRBV18; CDR3aa: CASSPPGDFEKLFF; CDR3nt: TGTGCCAGCTCACCACCAGGGGACTTTGAAAAACTGTTTTTT
d_gene: TRBD1; abundance: few; j_gene: TRBJ1-3; v_gene: TRBV2; CDR3aa: CASQQGANGNTIYF; CDR3nt: TGTGCCAGCCAACAGGGGGCTAATGGAAACACCATATATTTT
d_gene: .; abundance: .; j_gene: TRBJ1-2; v_gene: TRBV5-4; CDR3aa: CASSLYLNYGYTF; CDR3nt: TGTGCCAGCAGCTTATATCTGAACTATGGCTACACCTTC
d_gene: TRBD1; abundance: .; j_gene: TRBJ1-2; v_gene: TRBV12-3/TRBV12-4; CDR3aa: CASSGTGVYGYTF; CDR3nt: TGTGCCAGCAGCGGGACAGGGGTCTATGGCTACACCTTC
d_gene: .; abundance: once; j_gene: TRBJ2-7; v_gene: TRBV28; CDR3aa: CASRGGVYEQYF; CDR3nt: TGTGCCAGCAGGGGGGGAGTCTACGAGCAGTACTTC
d_gene: .; abundance: .; j_gene: TRBJ2-5; v_gene: TRBV5-1; CDR3aa: CASSFAGAQETQYF; CDR3nt: TGCGCCAGCAGCTTTGCGGGGGCCCAAGAGACCCAGTACTTC
d_gene: TRBD2; abundance: .; j_gene: TRBJ2-3; v_gene: TRBV5-1; CDR3aa: CASSFGGMSDTQYF; CDR3nt: TGCGCCAGCAGCTTCGGGGGGATGTCAGATACGCAGTATTTT
d_gene: TRBD1; abundance: few; j_gene: TRBJ2-7; v_gene: TRBV7-3; CDR3aa: CASSSGQGIPYEQYF; CDR3nt: TGTGCCAGCAGCTCAGGACAGGGGATCCCCTACGAGCAGTACTTC
d_gene: TRBD1; abundance: .; j_gene: TRBJ2-5; v_gene: TRBV5-1; CDR3aa: CASSLGGQGAGETQYF; CDR3nt: TGCGCCAGCAGCTTGGGAGGACAGGGGGCTGGGGAGACCCAGTACTTC